These 10 T cell receptor beta chains came from one sample sequenced in a study of CD8 T cells in Susac syndrome. When the RNA was reverse transcribed, random hexamers were used with an input of roughly 0.5 to 1 ug. TCRdb re-called the immunoSEQ multiplex PCR reads through MiXCR, storing one row per CDR3 protein. This table has 200,000 or so distinct CDR3 sequences, 90% to 95% appearing once. The sample taken for sequencing was CD4+ T cells from PBMCs. These TCRs come from a human donor with multiple sclerosis.

This chain connects TRBV20-1 to TRBJ2-7; possibly TRBD1 for D (7 bases). The CDR3 is 14 residues long. Germline V gene data show CDR1 as DFQATT and CDR2 as SNEGSKA (reference sequence). Between the trimmed V and J ends, which lost 3 bases and 7 bases, there was a span of 19 bases. The CDR3 reads CSARSQGGTGEQYF. The CDR3 region has the DNA TGCAGTGCTAGGTCCCAGGGGGGTACGGGGGAGCAGTACTTC.

This sequence joins TRBV7-9 and TRBJ2-1; D gene uncertain. CDR1 is SEHNR and CDR2 is FQNEAQ in the germline V gene (reference sequence). Between the trimmed V and J ends, which lost 4 bases and 6 bases, there was a span of 7 bases. The CDR3 extends over 12 amino acids. The CDR3 DNA follows: TGTGCCAGCAGCTCGGGCCTCAATGAGCAGTTCTTC. This sequence encodes CASSSGLNEQFF.

V usage is TRBV5-1 and J usage is TRBJ2-7; no clear D gene. Germline V gene lookup returns CDR1 SGHRS and CDR2 YFSETQ. V was pared by 1 base and J by 2 bases, with 7 bases between. CDR3 length equals 13 residues. The CDR3 is CASSLTVTYEQYF. The CDR3 region has the DNA TGCGCCAGCAGCTTGACAGTTACCTACGAGCAGTACTTC.

The chain is built from TRBV7-9 and TRBJ2-2; the match to TRBD1 covers 8 bases. V trimming: 5 bases; J trimming: 7 bases; junction bases outside the gene matches: 6. CDR1 SEHNR and CDR2 FQNEAQ come from the germline V gene (reference sequence). The CDR3 has 14 amino acids. DNA of the CDR3: TGTGCCAGCAGCCGACAGGGGCAGGTCGGGGAGCTGTTTTTT. This gives the protein CASSRQGQVGELFF.

The J gene is TRBJ2-5, the V gene TRBV20-1; 9 positions agree with TRBD2. V gave up 0 bases and J gave up 5 bases; unmatched junction bases: 7. CDR1 DFQATT and CDR2 SNEGSKA come from the germline V gene (reference sequence). The CDR3 runs to 15 residues. The CDR3 DNA reads TGCAGTGCTAGAGATCCCGGGACTAGCACGGAGACCCAGTACTTC. This encodes CSARDPGTSTETQYF.

The genes are TRBV29-1 and TRBJ2-1; D gene uncertain. Germline CDR1 reads SQVTM; CDR2 reads ANQGSEA. V lost 3 bases and J lost 2, with 8 bases in between. There are 13 residues in the CDR3. The CDR3 region has the DNA TGCAGCGTTGATAAGTCCCCCTACAATGAGCAGTTCTTC. Its protein is CSVDKSPYNEQFF.

In its sample, this clonotype was seen once. The V gene is TRBV12-3 or TRBV12-4, the J gene TRBJ1-6, with D hard to call. The CDR3 runs 12 residues. The ends were cut back, 3 bases at V and 9 bases at J, with 6 bases in the middle. The CDR3 sequence is CASSFVRSPLHF. The CDR3 DNA reads as TGTGCCAGCAGTTTTGTACGTTCACCCCTCCACTTT.

V is TRBV24-1 and J is TRBJ2-2; D unclear. Trimming removed 1 base at V and 3 bases at J, with 2 bases between. The germline V gene has CDR1 KGHDR and CDR2 SFDVKD. This CDR3 is 13 amino acids long. The CDR3 DNA sequence: TGTGCCACCAGTGATTTCGACACCGGGGAGCTGTTTTTT. This codes for CATSDFDTGELFF.

The chain links TRBV20-1 to TRBJ2-2; TRBD2 agrees at 9 bases. Losses at the gene ends were 6 bases for V and 3 bases for J; bases not matched to a gene: 5. Per the germline V gene, CDR1 is DFQATT and CDR2 is SNEGSKA (reference sequence). The CDR3 has 14 residues. The CDR3 DNA reads TGCAGTGCGGGTAGCGGGAGAGACACCGGGGAGCTGTTTTTT. Translation gives CSAGSGRDTGELFF.

The chain uses TRBV21-1 and TRBJ1-1; the table gives TRBD1 as D, unverified against the DNA. TRBV21-1 is described as a pseudogene. The CDR3 extends over 18 amino acids. CDR3 coding DNA: TGTGCCAGCAGCACGGTTAGGGACAGGCGATTAAAGAGTCGTGACGCTTTCTTT. Translation: CASSTVRDRRLKSRDAFF.